This TCR beta chain was sequenced for a study of blood T cell repertoires in COVID-19. Self-reported history from a screening survey and questionnaire set each donor's cohort. Profiled with immunoSEQ multiplex PCR; TCRdb holds only in-frame clones, not every one. In the table there are fewer than 400,000 clones, 75% to 90% of which are singletons. Sequenced material: PBMCs or T cells enriched from blood (not recorded which). The clonotype originates from a woman aged 25 to 39 who had been exposed to COVID-19.

In DNA, the CDR3 is TGTGCTAGTGGTGCTGGGACAGGGGGAAGATCAACTAATGAAAAACTGTTTTTT. Translation: CASGAGTGGRSTNEKLFF. The gene calls are TRBV12-5 and TRBJ1-4; TRBD1 aligns across 11 bases. The junction had 8 bases not matched to a gene; V was cut back by 5 bases and J by 0 bases. This CDR3 contains 18 residues. CDR1 is LGHNT, CDR2 FRNRAP, per germline.